The entry that follows covers one TCR beta chain sequence. This clone turned up a few times. There is no known antigen for this receptor. No much larger clone is present one base from it, and per-base qualities are unavailable. This record comes from a study of shared T cell receptors in the human thymus (dated by TCRdb to the early 2020s). Study-wide context: The study examined how self-reactive, shared T-cell receptor alpha chains are generated in the human thymus.

Receptor libraries were prepared by the immunoSEQ multiplex PCR assay. Not all clones reach the TCRdb copy of this immuneACCESS table, which keeps in-frame sequences only. Checked studies attribute under half of the gap to unresolved V genes and leave the rest unexplained. This sample has approximately 400,000 clones in its table, and approximately 95% of those were observed once. Of the sample, roughly 0.02% is held by the ten largest clones. The germline V and J ends show losses of 5 bases and 1 base respectively, and no gene match explains 7 bases of the junction. The germline V gene yields MGHRA for CDR1 and YSYEKL for CDR2. From its cysteine to its phenylalanine, the CDR3 spans 15 amino acids. Only the CDR3 DNA stays, 45 bases, in frame from base 1.

The receptor chain draws on TRBV4-1 and TRBJ2-7, with 8 bases matching TRBD1. Sample: thymocytes. The source is a human donor. This receptor carries the CDR3 CASSAGTGASYEQYF. The bases read TGCGCCAGCAGCGCGGGGACAGGTGCTTCCTACGAGCAGTACTTC.